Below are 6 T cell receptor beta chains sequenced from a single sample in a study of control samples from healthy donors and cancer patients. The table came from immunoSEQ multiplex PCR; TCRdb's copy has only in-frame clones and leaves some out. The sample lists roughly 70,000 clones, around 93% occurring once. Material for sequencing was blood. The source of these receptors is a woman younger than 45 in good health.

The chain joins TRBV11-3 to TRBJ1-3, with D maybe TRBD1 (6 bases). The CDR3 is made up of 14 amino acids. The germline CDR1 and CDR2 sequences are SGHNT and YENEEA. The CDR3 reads CAPSGGAPGNTIYF. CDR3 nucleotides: TGTGCTCCGAGTGGGGGGGCGCCCGGAAACACCATATATTTT.

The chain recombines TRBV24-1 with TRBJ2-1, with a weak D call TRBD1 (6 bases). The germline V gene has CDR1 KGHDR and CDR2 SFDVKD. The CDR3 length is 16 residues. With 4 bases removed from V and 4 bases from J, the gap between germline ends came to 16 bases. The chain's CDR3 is CATSESGTQKYNEQFF. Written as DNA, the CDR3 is TGTGCCACCAGTGAATCCGGGACACAAAAATACAATGAGCAGTTCTTC.

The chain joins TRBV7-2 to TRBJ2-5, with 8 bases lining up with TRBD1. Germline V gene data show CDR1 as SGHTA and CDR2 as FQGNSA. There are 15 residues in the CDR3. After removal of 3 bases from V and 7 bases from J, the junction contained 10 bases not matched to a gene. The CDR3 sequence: CASSLFWTGKGTQYF. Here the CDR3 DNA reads TGTGCCAGCAGCTTGTTCTGGACAGGGAAGGGGACCCAGTACTTC. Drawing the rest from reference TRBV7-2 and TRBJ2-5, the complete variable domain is GAGVSQSPSNKVTEKGKDVELRCDPISGHTALYWYRQSLGQGLEFLIYFQGNSAPDKSGLPSDRFSAERTGGSVSTLTIQRTQQEDSAVYLCASSLFWTGKGTQYFGPGTRLLVL.

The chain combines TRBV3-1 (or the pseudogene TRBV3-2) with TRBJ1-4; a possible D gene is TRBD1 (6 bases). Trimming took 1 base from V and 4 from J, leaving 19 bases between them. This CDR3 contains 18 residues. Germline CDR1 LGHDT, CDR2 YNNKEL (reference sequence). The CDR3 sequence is CASSQGLGNGGDNEKLFF. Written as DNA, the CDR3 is TGTGCCAGCAGCCAAGGCCTAGGAAATGGGGGCGATAATGAAAAACTGTTTTTT.

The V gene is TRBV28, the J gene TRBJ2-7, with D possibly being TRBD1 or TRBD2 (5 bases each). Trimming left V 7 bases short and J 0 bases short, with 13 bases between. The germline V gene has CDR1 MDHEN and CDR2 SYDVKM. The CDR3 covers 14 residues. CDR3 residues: CASIRWGSSYEQYF. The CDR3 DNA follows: TGTGCCAGCATCCGCTGGGGGAGCTCCTACGAGCAGTACTTC.

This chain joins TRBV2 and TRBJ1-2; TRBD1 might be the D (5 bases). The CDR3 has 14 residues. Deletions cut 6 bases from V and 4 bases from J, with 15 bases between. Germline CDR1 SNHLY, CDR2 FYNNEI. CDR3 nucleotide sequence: TGTGCCAGCAGCCTTCAGGGATTTGGCTATGGCTACACCTTC. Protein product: CASSLQGFGYGYTF.